There are a few counts of the clone carrying this TCR beta chain. The antigen is undetermined. The data stem from a study of T cell repertoires in cytomegalovirus infection. On the study more broadly: Carrying CMV and the relevant HLA type showed in public TCR beta signatures. Study findings and constraints: Carriage of CMV together with the relevant HLA was identifiable through cumulative public TCR beta family frequency. HLA-C-restricted CMV clonotypes gave the most frequent clonotype in two of eight donors.

TCRdb ran MiXCR on the reads and lists one entry per CDR3 protein. The sample includes about 490,000 distinct CDR3 sequences, roughly 10% seen only once; the top ten take roughly a tenth. The sample comprised PBMCs. The origin of this receptor is a human donor in good health (CMV status not recorded). Some clones in this sample may be carry-over from other donors' samples.

CDR3 nucleotides: TGCGCCAGCAGCTTGCAGGCTAGCGGGTATTCCTACGAGCAGTACTTC. The encoded protein is CASSLQASGYSYEQYF. The gene calls are TRBV5-1 and TRBJ2-7, with TRBD2 matching over 8 bases. The germline V gene has CDR1 SGHRS and CDR2 YFSETQ. J was trimmed by 1 base and V by 1 base; bases with no gene match: 7. CDR3 length equals 16 residues.